The present T cell receptor (beta chain) was sequenced within a study of blood T cell repertoires in COVID-19. As for the study in general: Some COVID-19 samples were acute and others convalescent; all came from the United States, Italy and Spain.

How the authors handled the data: Scientists estimated how many nucleated cells there were by amplifying reference gene primers. Here immunoSEQ multiplex PCR was the method, and the copy in TCRdb shows in-frame clones only, minus some. For V, J and clone size, that table is used; D and trimming come from the DNA. The sample lists more than 150,000 clones, about 87% occurring once. Seattle participants joined during active infection and were tracked over time. The sequence was obtained from a woman in her 70s with COVID-19, enrolled during active disease. Sequencing input: peripheral blood.

The CDR3 DNA reads TGTGCCAGCAGGCCACAGGGACAGCGAAGAGAAAAACTGTTTTTT. This translates into CASRPQGQRREKLFF. The chain has TRBV28 and TRBJ1-4; 7 nucleotides line up with TRBD1. Per the germline V gene, CDR1 is MDHEN and CDR2 is SYDVKM. The ends lost 6 bases at V and 8 bases at J; junction bases unmatched: 12. The CDR3 length is 15 residues.